These 10 T cell receptor beta chains were sequenced from one sample in a study of control samples from healthy donors and cancer patients. The method was immunoSEQ multiplex PCR; TCRdb's version includes in-frame clones alone and lacks a portion of them. Of around 51,000 clones detected, approximately 91% appear once; the ten largest clones hold almost 40%. Sample: PBMCs. These receptor sequences come from a man over 45 with head and neck cancer.

This clone showed up just once. The chain combines TRBV28 with TRBJ2-7; D gene unclear. The V gene's germline CDR1 is MDHEN and CDR2 SYDVKM. The V end lost 6 bases, the J end lost 2 bases, and 11 bases lay between the germline ends. This CDR3 has 13 residues. Here the CDR3 reads CASRLKGPYEQYF. The CDR3 nucleotides read TGTGCCAGCAGACTTAAAGGCCCCTACGAGCAGTACTTC.

This sequence joins TRBV15 and TRBJ2-7; D may be TRBD2 (5 bases). This CDR3 is 14 amino acids long. Germline-derived CDR1 and CDR2 are LNHNV and YYDKDF (reference sequence). V dropped 0 bases and J dropped 9 bases, with 15 bases sitting between them. In DNA form, the CDR3 reads TGTGCCACCAGCAGAGATGGGATACGGGCGGGGCAGTACTTC. Residues: CATSRDGIRAGQYF.

This clone has a single count. V gene TRBV21-1 combines with J gene TRBJ2-3; the listed D gene, TRBD2, was not tested against the DNA. TRBV21-1 is noted as a pseudogene. This CDR3 contains 16 residues. The CDR3 reads CASSKGLAGSTDTQYF. The CDR3 nucleotides read TGTGCCAGCAGCAAAGGACTAGCGGGGAGCACAGATACGCAGTATTTT.

The genes are TRBV9 and TRBJ1-4; the D gene is possibly TRBD1 (5 bases). V dropped 0 bases and J dropped 8 bases, with 14 bases sitting between them. The CDR3 consists of 15 residues. Per the germline V gene, CDR1 is SGDLS and CDR2 is YYNGEE. CDR3 coding DNA: TGTGCCAGCAGCGTAGCGGATAGGGGAGCGGAAAAACTGTTTTTT. Amino acids: CASSVADRGAEKLFF.

CDR3 sequence (DNA): TGTGCCAGCAGCCAAGGGCCCGGGGGTAATGAGCAGTTCTTC. It specifies CASSQGPGGNEQFF. The J gene is TRBJ2-1, the V gene TRBV3-1 (or the pseudogene TRBV3-2), with D perhaps matching TRBD2 (6 bases). Between the trimmed V and J ends, which lost 1 base and 7 bases, there was a span of 11 bases. CDR1 is LGHDT and CDR2 is YNNKEL in the germline V gene (reference sequence). This CDR3 is 14 amino acids long.

A note on this clone: One end of the junction varies from germline; a read error may be responsible. The rearrangement links TRBV5-1 to TRBJ2-5; D gene unclear. CDR3 length: 14 residues. Germline-derived CDR1 and CDR2 are SGHRS and YFSETQ. The CDR3 nucleotides read TGCGCCAGCAGCTTGGGGGTTTCTCAAGAGGCCCAGTACTTC. Protein product: CASSLGVSQEAQYF.

The V and J genes are TRBV11-2 and TRBJ1-6, with TRBD1 matching 7 bases. Germline CDR1 reads SGHAT; CDR2 reads FQNNGV. This CDR3 region has 16 residues. V was pared by 4 bases and J by 7 bases, with 10 bases of the junction left unmatched. The CDR3 is CASSYSGTASNSPLHF. The CDR3 nucleotides read TGTGCCAGCAGCTATTCCGGGACAGCAAGCAATTCACCCCTCCACTTT.

This sequence joins TRBV11-3 and TRBJ2-1; 12 nucleotides align to TRBD2. The germline V gene encodes CDR1 SGHNT and CDR2 YENEEA. V was clipped by 1 base and J by 4 bases; unmatched bases: 2. CDR3 length: 16 residues. CDR3 sequence reads: CASSLGGLAGYNEQFF. CDR3 coding DNA: TGTGCCAGCAGCTTAGGGGGACTAGCGGGTTACAATGAGCAGTTCTTC.

The chain links TRBV6-2 or TRBV6-3 to TRBJ1-1, with TRBD1 as a possible D gene (6 bases). Looked up from germline, CDR1 is MNHEY and CDR2 is SVGEGT. This CDR3 spans 17 amino acids. V lost 2 bases and J 3 bases, leaving 19 bases between the germline ends. The CDR3 region is CASSYTTMGGRDTEAFF. CDR3 sequence (DNA): TGTGCCAGCAGTTACACCACGATGGGGGGCCGGGACACTGAAGCTTTCTTT.

This sequence joins TRBV6-5 and TRBJ2-1, with TRBD1 matching over 7 bases. This CDR3 is built from 12 residues. Germline V CDR1 and CDR2: MNHEY, SVGAGI. Germline trimming cut 10 bases from V and 6 bases from J; bases unmatched to any gene: 6. CDR3 sequence: CATSDRSNEQFF. In nucleotides, the CDR3 is TGTGCCACCTCGGACAGGAGCAATGAGCAGTTCTTC.